The 5 T cell receptor beta chains listed next were all sequenced from one sample in a study of OX40 agonist ivuxolimab in advanced cancers. Data came from immunoSEQ multiplex PCR; TCRdb stores just in-frame clones and leaves some out. Seen here are more than 11,000 clones, under 85% observed once, and the top ten hold less than 35%. Source: CD4+ or CD8+ T cells sorted from blood, taken in a trial of the OX40 agonist ivuxolimab. Receptor source: an adult with an advanced solid tumor such as melanoma, head and neck, liver or kidney cancer.

This clone has just a few counts. CDR3 bases: TGCGCCAGCAGCTTGGCCGGGCGGGATCAGCCCCAGCATTTT. This translates into CASSLAGRDQPQHF. The rearrangement uses TRBV5-1 and TRBJ1-5, with unresolved D. V was cut by 0 bases and J by 5 bases, with 9 bases left in between. Germline V gene lookup returns CDR1 SGHRS and CDR2 YFSETQ. The CDR3 sequence is 14 residues long.

This clone was observed a handful of times. The chain is built from TRBV5-4 and TRBJ2-6; weak D call: TRBD2 (6 bases). This CDR3 spans 15 amino acids. Germline lookup yields CDR1 SGHNT and CDR2 YYREEE (reference sequence). V lost 1 base and J lost 2, with 7 bases in between. The CDR3 DNA sequence: TGTGCCAGCAGCTTGACGGGGGCTGGGGCCAACGTCCTGACTTTC. Translated: CASSLTGAGANVLTF.

The rearrangement joins TRBV5-1 to TRBJ2-5; D is perhaps TRBD1 (6 bases). CDR1 SGHRS and CDR2 YFSETQ come from the germline V gene. V lost 4 bases and J 5 bases, leaving 12 bases between the germline ends. CDR3 size: 13 residues. The CDR3 protein is CASSPTGLETQYF. The CDR3 DNA reads as TGCGCCAGCAGCCCAACAGGGTTGGAGACCCAGTACTTC.

This chain joins TRBV7-3 and TRBJ2-1, with TRBD1 matching over 9 bases. The CDR3 length is 15 residues. Trimming cost V 3 bases and J 8 bases; bases outside gene matches: 8. The germline gives CDR1 SGHTA, CDR2 FQGTGA. As DNA, the CDR3 is TGTGCCAGCAGCTTGCGACAGGGGGGCAGGGATGAGCAGTTCTTC. It encodes CASSLRQGGRDEQFF.

This clone is labeled medium-sized. The chain couples TRBV19 to TRBJ2-7, with TRBD2 matching over 10 bases. Germline V gene data show CDR1 as LNHDA and CDR2 as SQIVND (reference sequence). The CDR3 totals 14 residues. The junction had 1 base not matched to a gene; V was cut back by 3 bases and J by 2 bases. CDR3 residues: CASSILAGAYEQYF. The CDR3 DNA reads as TGTGCCAGTAGTATTCTAGCGGGAGCCTACGAGCAGTACTTC.